This record concerns one T cell receptor beta chain sequence. The entry originates in a study of blood T cell repertoires in COVID-19. Looking at the study overall: Sites across the United States, Italy and Spain contributed samples from acute and convalescent COVID-19.

Trimming took 6 bases from V and 5 from J; bases not matched to a gene: 4. The length of the CDR3 is 14 residues. In germline, CDR1 is ENHRY, CDR2 SYGVKD. Measured with immunoSEQ multiplex PCR; TCRdb has only the in-frame clones, and not every one. The sample has roughly 70,000 clones, approximately 90% seen once. The rearrangement links TRBV10-3 to TRBJ2-1; 10 bases agree with TRBD2. Source material: peripheral blood. The clonotype originates from a woman in her fifties or sixties with active COVID-19. The CDR3 DNA follows: TGTGCCATCAGCCTAGGACTAGCGGACAATGAGCAGTTCTTC. Encoded protein: CAISLGLADNEQFF.